Sequencing of this T cell receptor (beta chain) was carried out in a study of T cell changes during pregnancy in multiple sclerosis. Clones were read by immunoSEQ multiplex PCR, and TCRdb kept only the in-frame ones, dropping some. The sample contains 65,000 to 85,000 clones, roughly 90% of which appear only once. Germline V lookup: CDR1 SEHNR, CDR2 FQNEAQ (reference sequence). CDR3 length equals 15 residues. After removal of 3 bases from V and 6 bases from J, the junction contained 8 bases not matched to a gene. The sequences come from peripheral blood, collected in the second trimester of pregnancy. The clonotype originates from a female donor with multiple sclerosis, enrolled in a pregnancy study. This sequence joins TRBV7-9 and TRBJ1-1; TRBD1 aligns across 9 bases. CDR3 sequence: CASSLTRDRAPEAFF. CDR3 nucleotides: TGTGCCAGCAGCTTGACCCGGGACAGGGCCCCTGAAGCTTTCTTT.